This note documents a single T cell receptor beta chain sequence. There is no known antigen for this receptor. The input lacks base qualities; no much larger clone sits a single base away. The data derive from a study of human T cells and chemical hapten exposure (dated by TCRdb to 2020 to 2023). About the investigation overall: For sensitization, 2% DPC in acetone was applied to a roughly 2 cm by roughly 2 cm area of upper inner arm skin. Throughout the roughly 23-week study period, patients were also given weekly therapeutic DPC doses on the scalp. Patch testing on the upper back used Finn chambers containing 0.01% DPC, with scoring done after 6 days according to International Contact Dermatitis Research Group standards. The mostly female patient cohort included alopecia areata with under or over 50% scalp involvement, alopecia totalis and alopecia universalis. Libraries were pooled for sequencing, and per-sample TCR yields varied mainly because of small differences in library volumes within the pool. Peripheral blood TCR repertoire changes were tracked in vivo in alopecia patients during primary and secondary sensitization to the hapten diphenylcyclopropenone (DPC). Patient blood was sampled pre-sensitization (week 0) and at 2, 6 and about 24 weeks after DPC sensitization. Nearly 30 alopecia patients gave blood for TCR sequencing at one to four time points (pre-sensitization, 2, 6 and 24 weeks).

Receptors were amplified or captured by RACE. Sequencing used a NextSeq 500. Library preparation attached unique molecular identifiers to individual cDNA molecules for quantitative, reproducible TCR counting. For every blood RNA sample, sequencing covered both the TCR alpha and TCR beta chains. In the paper's pipeline: The median number of TCRs per sample was around 100,000, ranging from about 23,224 to 700,000. V, J and CDR3 annotation of the TCR reads was carried out using the Decombinator software suite. Every sample was subsampled to the same number of TCRs (28,000) for the PS versus PT1 abundance plots. Expanded TCRs were defined as absent before sensitization and observed at least eight times at the 2-week time point. TCRdb's own reprocessing of the public reads used fastp at Q25 and MiXCR and kept productive beta chains. Rows merge per CDR3 protein into single entries with the most common DNA and genes. The V and J calls were determined by TCRdb, not by the authors. Here the sample has some 87,000 distinct CDR3 sequences; about a tenth occur a single time. Clones ranked in the top ten supply approximately 1.4% of the sample.

This specimen's time point label, per the study, means: patch test 1, 2 weeks after DPC sensitization. Sample treatment or condition, as interpreted from the label and publication: therapeutic diphenylcyclopropenone sensitization with weekly scalp DPC. Blood at each patch-test visit was drawn before the patch test was applied. To be eligible, patients had to be aged 18 to 70, diagnosed with alopecia and judged suitable for DPC therapy, while pregnant patients were excluded. Total RNA was isolated from unfractionated whole blood collected in Tempus Blood RNA tubes. General findings and caveats noted by the study authors: After repeated subsampling, changes were observed in the strength of the expansion versus patch-test correlation and in the threshold at which the correlation became significant. Patch test score was positively correlated with the number of PT1 expanded TCRs, with significance at thresholds 8, 16 and 32 but not at 4. All patients had alopecia, a presumed autoimmune disease, so their immune response might differ from that of healthy individuals. Compared with pre-sensitization or healthy control sets, expanded TCRs formed significantly more large CDR3 similarity clusters, which is consistent with antigen-driven responses. DPC sensitization did not change the number of TCRs with a frequency above 1 in 1000, and there was no evidence of changes in global repertoire structure.

The CDR3 measures 17 amino acids from cysteine to phenylalanine. The retained sequence is limited to the CDR3, 51 bases, with the frame set at the first base. Trimming takes 9 bases off V and 4 bases off J; junction bases not matched to a gene: 16. From a lookup of the germline V gene (reference sequence), CDR1 and CDR2 are LNHDA and SQIVND. The sequence derives from a woman aged 45-65 years with alopecia areata. Some clones in this sample may be carry-over from other donors' samples. The sample in question was whole blood, obtained in connection with sensitization to the hapten diphenylcyclopropenone (DPC). The chain links TRBV19 with TRBJ2-2; 8 bases in the junction line up with TRBD2. The DNA reads as follows: TGTGCCAGCTCAGGGGCGGGAGGTCGCCGTAGCACCGGGGAGCTGTTTTTT. It translates as CASSGAGGRRSTGELFF.